This T cell receptor (beta chain) was captured in a study of blood T cell repertoires in COVID-19. Study overall: Material from acute and convalescent COVID-19 was sourced from the United States, Italy and Spain.

In germline, CDR1 is MNHEY, CDR2 SMNVEV (reference sequence). Trimming cost V 0 bases and J 0 bases, with 9 bases left between them. The CDR3 runs 17 residues. In the original workflow: For nucleated cells, counts were estimated from reference gene primer amplification. Repertoires were generated with immunoSEQ multiplex PCR, while TCRdb's copy carries only in-frame clones and drops some. That table is the source of V, J and clone size, and D and trimming were worked out from the DNA. This table holds about 250,000 clones, about 89% found once. The receptor was isolated from an older woman who had recovered from COVID-19. The chain couples TRBV27 to TRBJ1-6; unclear D gene. Sample: peripheral blood. DNA for the CDR3: TGTGCCAGCAGTTTATCCGTAATCAGCTCCTATAATTCACCCCTCCACTTT. This sequence encodes CASSLSVISSYNSPLHF.